The next 9 T cell receptor beta chains were all read from a single sample in a study of cytomegalovirus exposure and HLA in healthy donors. Assay: immunoSEQ multiplex PCR; the TCRdb copy retains only in-frame clones and omits some. The profile shows about 64,000 clones, around 89% of them singletons. Source material: PBMCs. Source of these receptors: a woman in her late teens or twenties in good health and CMV-seronegative.

V usage is TRBV5-6 and J usage is TRBJ1-1; 7 bases map to TRBD1. CDR1 SGHDT and CDR2 YYEEEE come from the germline V gene. The CDR3 runs to 14 residues. After removal of 4 bases from V and 0 bases from J, the junction contained 3 bases not matched to a gene. Here the CDR3 reads CASSLGTVNTEAFF. CDR3 DNA: TGTGCCAGCAGCCTCGGGACAGTGAACACTGAAGCTTTCTTT.

V and J are TRBV18 and TRBJ2-7, with D possibly being TRBD2 (6 bases). Trimming shortened V by 6 bases and J by 7 bases, and 25 bases separated the two germline ends. Germline assignment: CDR1 KGHSH and CDR2 LQKENI. The CDR3 is 16 residues long. The CDR3 loop is CASSLGTGGPLREQYF. The CDR3 DNA reads TGTGCCAGCTCTCTAGGGACTGGCGGTCCTCTACGAGAGCAGTACTTC.

This clone occurred once. The V gene is TRBV28, the J gene TRBJ1-5; TRBD1 is a possible D gene (6 bases). Trimming took off 10 bases at V and 2 bases at J, with 21 bases between the two ends. The CDR3 is 16 residues long. Germline V gives CDR1 MDHEN, CDR2 SYDVKM. CDR3 in amino acids: CATTQGPTTGNQPQHF. CDR3 nucleotide sequence: TGTGCCACCACACAGGGACCTACTACTGGCAATCAGCCCCAGCATTTT.

This chain connects TRBV19 to TRBJ2-2, with 9 bases that match TRBD2. CDR1 and CDR2 (germline): LNHDA, SQIVND (reference sequence). The length of the CDR3 is 17 residues. V dropped 4 bases and J dropped 6; count of bases not matched to a gene: 12. The CDR3 coding sequence is TGTGCCAGTAGTAGACCCTACGGCGGGAGGGTCCCCGGGGAGCTGTTTTTT. Translated: CASSRPYGGRVPGELFF. The whole variable domain, filled in from reference TRBV19 and TRBJ2-2, reads DGGITQSPKYLFRKEGQNVTLSCEQNLNHDAMYWYRQDPGQGLRLIYYSQIVNDFQKGDIAEGYSVSREKKESFPLTVTSAQKNPTAFYLCASSRPYGGRVPGELFFGEGSRLTVL.

The chain recombines TRBV7-2 with TRBJ2-7; no clear D. Germline V gene sequence: CDR1 SGHTA, CDR2 FQGNSA. V was trimmed by 5 bases and J by 5 bases, leaving 13 bases between them. The CDR3 is made up of 13 amino acids. The CDR3 spells CASSIISRNEQYF. CDR3 DNA: TGTGCCAGCAGCATAATTTCCAGGAACGAGCAGTACTTC.

This clone was recorded only once. The chain carries TRBV2 and TRBJ2-3, with 7 bases that match TRBD2. Trimming cost V 8 bases and J 5 bases; bases outside gene matches: 4. Germline V gene sequence: CDR1 SNHLY, CDR2 FYNNEI. This CDR3 is 12 amino acids long. CDR3 sequence: CASSAGIDTQYF. The CDR3 nucleotides read TGTGCCAGCTCAGCGGGGATAGATACGCAGTATTTT.

V usage is TRBV11-3 and J usage is TRBJ2-1; 14 bases line up with TRBD2. Trimming cost V 1 base and J 6 bases; bases outside gene matches: 2. The CDR3 covers 16 residues. CDR1 SGHNT and CDR2 YENEEA come from the germline V gene. The CDR3 nucleotides are TGTGCCAGCAGCTTAGTTGGGACTAGCGGGGGCAATGAGCAGTTCTTC. Amino acids: CASSLVGTSGGNEQFF.

This clone was picked up a small number of times. This chain joins TRBV6-1 and TRBJ2-7; D might be TRBD1 (5 bases). CDR1 is MNHNS, CDR2 SASEGT, per germline. V was pared by 3 bases and J by 5 bases, with 17 bases between. There are 15 residues in the CDR3. CDR3 bases: TGTGCCAGCAGTGATCGATGGAAGGGGTCCGACGAGCAGTACTTC. Protein product: CASSDRWKGSDEQYF.

The gene calls are TRBV2 and TRBJ1-5, with D unclear. Looked up from germline, CDR1 is SNHLY and CDR2 is FYNNEI. CDR3 length: 12 amino acids. V lost 5 bases, J lost 11 bases, and 13 bases lay in between. The CDR3 DNA is TGTGCCAGCAGTTCCTCGGTCGCGACCCAGCATTTT. This translates into CASSSSVATQHF.